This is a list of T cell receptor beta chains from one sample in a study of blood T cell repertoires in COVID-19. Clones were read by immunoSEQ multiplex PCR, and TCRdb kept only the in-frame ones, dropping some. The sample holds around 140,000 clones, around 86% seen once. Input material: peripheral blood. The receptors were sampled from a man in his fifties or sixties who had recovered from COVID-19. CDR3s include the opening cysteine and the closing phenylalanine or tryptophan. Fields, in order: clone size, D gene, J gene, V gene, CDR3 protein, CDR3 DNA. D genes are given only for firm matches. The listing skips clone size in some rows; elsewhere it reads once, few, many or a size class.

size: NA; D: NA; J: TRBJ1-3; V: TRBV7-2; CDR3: CASSRPVSIDSGNTIYF; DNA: TGTGCCAGCAGCCGTCCGGTATCCATTGACTCTGGAAACACCATATATTTT
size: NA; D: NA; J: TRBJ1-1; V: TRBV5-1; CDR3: CASSRQRPDLEAFF; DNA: TGCGCCAGCAGCAGGCAGCGTCCCGACCTTGAAGCTTTCTTT
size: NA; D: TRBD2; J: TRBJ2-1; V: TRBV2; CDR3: CASSDWGLAYKTYNEQFF; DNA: TGTGCCAGCAGTGATTGGGGACTAGCGTACAAAACCTACAATGAGCAGTTCTTC
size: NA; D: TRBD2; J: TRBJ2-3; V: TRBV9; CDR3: CASSVGTSGARAQYF; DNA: TGTGCCAGCAGCGTAGGGACTAGCGGGGCCAGGGCGCAGTATTTT
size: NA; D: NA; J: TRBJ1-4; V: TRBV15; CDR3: CATSRDLANAANEKLFF; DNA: TGTGCCACCAGCAGAGATTTGGCCAACGCGGCTAATGAAAAACTGTTTTTT
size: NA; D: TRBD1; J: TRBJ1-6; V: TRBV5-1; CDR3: CASSLSGTGNSPLHF; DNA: TGCGCCAGCAGCCTATCCGGGACAGGTAACTCACCCCTCCACTTT
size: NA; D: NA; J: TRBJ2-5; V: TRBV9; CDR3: CASSVSGPETQYF; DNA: TGTGCCAGCAGCGTAAGCGGACCCGAGACCCAGTACTTC
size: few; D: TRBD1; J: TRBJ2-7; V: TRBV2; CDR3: CASSEGTVPYEQYF; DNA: TGTGCCAGCAGTGAGGGGACAGTCCCCTACGAGCAGTACTTC
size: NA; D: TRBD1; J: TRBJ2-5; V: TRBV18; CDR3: CASSPPNRGDQETQYF; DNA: TGTGCCAGCTCACCACCGAACAGGGGGGACCAAGAGACCCAGTACTTC
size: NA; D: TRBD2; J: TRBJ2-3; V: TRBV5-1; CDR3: CASSLGARSGGRTDTQYF; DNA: TGCGCCAGCAGCTTGGGGGCAAGGAGCGGGGGACGCACAGATACGCAGTATTTT
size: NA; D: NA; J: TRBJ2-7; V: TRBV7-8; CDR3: CASSLGAQAGYEQYF; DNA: TGTGCCAGCAGCTTAGGAGCCCAGGCGGGCTACGAGCAGTACTTC
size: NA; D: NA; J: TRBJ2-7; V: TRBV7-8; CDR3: CASTSETRGEQYF; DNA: TGTGCCAGCACCTCCGAGACCCGGGGCGAGCAGTACTTC
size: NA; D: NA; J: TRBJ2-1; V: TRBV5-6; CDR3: CASMLRGGSYNEQFF; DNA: TGTGCCAGCATGTTAAGGGGGGGCTCCTACAATGAGCAGTTCTTC
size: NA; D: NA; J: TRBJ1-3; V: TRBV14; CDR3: CASSQTGRGNTIYF; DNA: TGTGCCAGCAGCCAAACAGGGCGCGGAAACACCATATATTTT
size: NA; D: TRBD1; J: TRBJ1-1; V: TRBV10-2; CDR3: CASRTGSNTEAFF; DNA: TGCGCCAGCAGGACAGGGTCGAACACTGAAGCTTTCTTT
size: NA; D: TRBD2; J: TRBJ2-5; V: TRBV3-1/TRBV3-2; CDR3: CASSRTSGGVGETQYF; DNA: TGTGCCAGTTCAAGGACTAGCGGTGGTGTGGGAGAGACCCAGTACTTC
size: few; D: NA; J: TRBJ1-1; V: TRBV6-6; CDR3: CASSYEGNREAFF; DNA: TGTGCCAGCAGTTACGAAGGTAACAGGGAAGCTTTCTTT
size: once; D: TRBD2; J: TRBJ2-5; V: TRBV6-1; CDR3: CASSHSGVTAETQYF; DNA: TGTGCCAGCAGCCATAGCGGGGTAACGGCAGAGACCCAGTACTTC
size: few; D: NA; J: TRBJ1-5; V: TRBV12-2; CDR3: CASRPTPSRGLNQPQHF; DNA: TGTGCAAGTCGCCCAACCCCCTCCAGGGGGCTCAATCAGCCCCAGCATTTT
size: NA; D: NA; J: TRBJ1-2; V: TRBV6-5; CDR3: CASSSTGNGYTF; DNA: TGTGCCAGCAGTTCCACGGGAAATGGCTACACCTTC
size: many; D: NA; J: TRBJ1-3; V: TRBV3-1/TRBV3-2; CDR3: CASSQWEGGQISGNTIYF; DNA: TGTGCCAGCAGCCAATGGGAGGGCGGTCAAATCTCTGGAAACACCATATATTTT
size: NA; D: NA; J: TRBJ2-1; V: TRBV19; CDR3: CASSIRDTDSYNEQFF; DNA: TGTGCCAGTAGTATACGGGACACGGACTCCTACAATGAGCAGTTCTTC
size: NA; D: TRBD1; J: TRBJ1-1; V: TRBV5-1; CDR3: CASSPGQGNTEAFF; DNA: TGCGCCAGCAGCCCCGGACAGGGGAACACTGAAGCTTTCTTT
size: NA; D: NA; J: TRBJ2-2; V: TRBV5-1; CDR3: CASSSDNPNRELFF; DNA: TGCGCCAGCAGCTCCGACAACCCGAACAGGGAGCTGTTTTTT
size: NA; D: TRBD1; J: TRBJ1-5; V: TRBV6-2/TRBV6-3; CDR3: CASSLDRETYSNQPQHF; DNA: TGTGCCAGCAGTTTGGACAGGGAGACTTATAGCAATCAGCCCCAGCATTTT
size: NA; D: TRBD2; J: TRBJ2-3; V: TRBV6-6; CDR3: CASRVTAGGTDTQYF; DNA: TGTGCCAGCAGGGTAACAGCGGGGGGGACAGATACGCAGTATTTT
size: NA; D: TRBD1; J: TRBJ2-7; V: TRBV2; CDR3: CASSERDSYEQYF; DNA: TGTGCCAGCAGTGAGAGGGACAGCTACGAGCAGTACTTC
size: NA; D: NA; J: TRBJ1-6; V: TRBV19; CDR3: CASSITNGGGNSPLHF; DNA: TGTGCCAGTAGTATTACCAATGGGGGCGGCAATTCACCCCTCCACTTT
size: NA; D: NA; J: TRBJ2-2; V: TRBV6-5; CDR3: CASSLAPSGELFF; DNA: TGTGCCAGCAGTTTGGCCCCTTCGGGGGAGCTGTTTTTT
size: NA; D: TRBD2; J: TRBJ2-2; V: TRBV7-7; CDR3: CASSDNGGVNTGELFF; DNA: TGTGCCAGCAGTGATAACGGGGGGGTGAACACCGGGGAGCTGTTTTTT
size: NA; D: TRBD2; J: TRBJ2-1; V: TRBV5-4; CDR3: CASRLGSSGGQFF; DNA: TGTGCCAGCAGGTTGGGAAGTAGCGGGGGACAGTTCTTC
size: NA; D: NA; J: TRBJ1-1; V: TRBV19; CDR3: CASTPGGVGTEAFF; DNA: TGTGCCAGTACTCCAGGAGGGGTAGGCACTGAAGCTTTCTTT
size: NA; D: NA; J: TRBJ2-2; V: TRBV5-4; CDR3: CASSPGNREGLFF; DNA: TGTGCCAGCAGCCCCGGAAACAGGGAGGGGCTGTTTTTT